This T cell receptor beta chain originates from a study of T cells in Graves' hyperthyroidism and ophthalmopathy. At the level of the study: Peripheral blood specimens were obtained at initial diagnosis, prior to any treatment. General study findings and limits: In blood, most of the thyroid clonotypes expanded above 0.001 were also present.

The CDR3 runs to 12 residues. The V gene lost 5 bases and the J gene lost 7 bases, with 12 bases spanning the gap. Germline V gene data show CDR1 as PRHDT and CDR2 as FYEKMQ (reference sequence). TCR beta CDR3 regions were amplified from RNA. HTBI primers drove first-round RT-PCR of the TCR CDR3. TCRdb reprocessed the multiplex PCR reads via MiXCR and lists one record per CDR3 protein. Among about 300,000 distinct CDR3 sequences listed, roughly 15% were seen once. The sample holds many counts of this clonotype. The antigen remains undetermined. Stable disease denoted Graves' hyperthyroidism without ophthalmopathy progression within 18 months. Hyperthyroidism had been newly diagnosed in patients aged 18 to 65, and its duration was under 2 months.

The rearrangement links TRBV13 to TRBJ2-7; maybe TRBD2 (5 bases). The sample was blood. The clonotype originates from a woman aged 40 to 50 with Graves' hyperthyroidism. The CDR3 DNA sequence: TGTGCCAGCAGCCTGGGGAGAGGGGAGCAGTACTTC. Residues: CASSLGRGEQYF. Together with reference TRBV13 and TRBJ2-7, the CDR3 gives the full variable domain: AAGVIQSPRHLIKEKRETATLKCYPIPRHDTVYWYQQGPGQDPQFLISFYEKMQSDKGSIPDRFSAQQFSDYHSELNMSSLELGDSALYFCASSLGRGEQYFGPGTRLTVT.